This T cell receptor beta chain is drawn from a study of radiotherapy plus CTLA-4 blockade in lung cancer. The overall study: Objective response was observed in around a sixth of patients, and disease control in roughly 33%. Overall study findings and caveats: Expansion of tumor-derived TCR clones was observed in blood after radiotherapy plus ipilimumab. Response was reportedly best predicted by early blood T cell clone dynamics, with interferon-beta.

J was trimmed by 8 bases and V by 3 bases; bases with no gene match: 13. The CDR3 runs 18 residues. Germline V gene sequence: CDR1 SGHTS, CDR2 YDEGEE. Comment on this clone: What it recognizes is unknown.

The method was immunoSEQ multiplex PCR; TCRdb's version includes in-frame clones alone and lacks a portion of them. The sample holds 52,000 or so clones, approximately 84% seen once. The sample consisted of peripheral blood, taken from a patient treated with radiotherapy plus ipilimumab. This receptor was taken from a human donor with non-small cell lung cancer whose response to radiotherapy plus ipilimumab could not be evaluated. This chain joins TRBV5-8 and TRBJ2-1, with 14 bases fitting TRBD2. The CDR3 sequence is CASSSGTSGSMAVDEQFF. CDR3 sequence (DNA): TGTGCCAGCAGCTCCGGGACTAGCGGGAGCATGGCCGTCGATGAGCAGTTCTTC.